This T cell receptor beta chain stems from a study of blood T cell repertoires in COVID-19. Study overall: Samples taken during acute and convalescent COVID-19 were collected in the United States, Italy and Spain. T cells, B-cell-depleted T cells, or PBMCs provided the cDNA or gDNA that served as material.

The germline V and J ends were trimmed by 3 bases and 5 bases, with 11 bases remaining between them. Per germline, CDR1 GTSNPN and CDR2 SVGIG (reference sequence). The CDR3 is 13 residues long. Followed longitudinally, the Seattle patients had been enrolled during active infection. Authors' processing steps: Estimated nucleated cell counts came from reference gene primer amplification. Libraries were prepared by immunoSEQ multiplex PCR; TCRdb keeps only in-frame clonotypes and omits some of them. D and trimming were read from the DNA, whereas the V and J calls and clone size are those reported in that table. The data hold around 310,000 clones, with around 87% observed a single time.

This receptor was taken from a woman in her forties with COVID-19, enrolled during active disease. The genes are TRBV30 and TRBJ2-1; possible D gene TRBD1, 7 bases. The sample taken for sequencing was peripheral blood. The CDR3 DNA reads as TGTGCCTGGAGCCGCGGGACAGACAATGAGCAGTTCTTC. Its protein is CAWSRGTDNEQFF.